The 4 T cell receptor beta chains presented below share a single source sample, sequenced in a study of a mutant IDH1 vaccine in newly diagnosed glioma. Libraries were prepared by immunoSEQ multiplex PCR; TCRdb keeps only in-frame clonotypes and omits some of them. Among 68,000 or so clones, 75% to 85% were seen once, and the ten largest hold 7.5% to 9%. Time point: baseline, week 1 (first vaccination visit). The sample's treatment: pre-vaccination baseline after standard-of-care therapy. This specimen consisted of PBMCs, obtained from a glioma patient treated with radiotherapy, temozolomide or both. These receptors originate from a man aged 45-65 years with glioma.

CDR3 bases: TGCAGCGTTGCTCCAACAGGGGCGGGAGAGACCCAGTACTTC. This codes for CSVAPTGAGETQYF. This chain joins TRBV29-1 and TRBJ2-5, with 7 bases lining up with TRBD1. The CDR3 extends over 14 amino acids. V shed 4 bases and J 4 bases; nucleotides not matched to a gene: 9. Per the germline V gene, CDR1 is SQVTM and CDR2 is ANQGSEA.

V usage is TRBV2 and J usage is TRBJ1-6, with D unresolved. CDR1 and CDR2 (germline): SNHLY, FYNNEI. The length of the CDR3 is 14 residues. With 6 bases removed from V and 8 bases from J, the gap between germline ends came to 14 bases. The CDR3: CASSPSSEDSPLHF. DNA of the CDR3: TGTGCCAGCAGCCCTTCATCGGAGGATTCACCCCTCCACTTT.

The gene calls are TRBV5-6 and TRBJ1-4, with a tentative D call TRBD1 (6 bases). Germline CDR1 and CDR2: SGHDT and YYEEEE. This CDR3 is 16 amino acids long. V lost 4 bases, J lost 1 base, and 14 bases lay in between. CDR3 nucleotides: TGTGCCAGCAGCCCACAGGGTAGCCGAACTAATGAAAAACTGTTTTTT. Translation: CASSPQGSRTNEKLFF.

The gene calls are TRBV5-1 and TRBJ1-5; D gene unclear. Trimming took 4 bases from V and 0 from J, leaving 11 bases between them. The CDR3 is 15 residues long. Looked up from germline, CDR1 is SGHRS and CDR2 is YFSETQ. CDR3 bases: TGCGCCAGCAGCCCGGCTCCTGGTAGCAATCAGCCCCAGCATTTT. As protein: CASSPAPGSNQPQHF.